This TCR beta chain was profiled in a study of T cell repertoires in cytomegalovirus infection (dated by TCRdb to between 2019 and 2020). Regarding the research as a whole: Alongside well-studied HLA-B-restricted epitopes, the peptide stimulations were aimed at recently identified HLA-C-restricted CMV epitopes, whose presentation resists viral immunomodulation. Donor HLA type was relevant to the analysis, because carriage of CMV infection together with the matching HLA type was indicated by public TCR beta signatures.

The sample's treatment or condition label is to be understood as: in vitro stimulation with specific CMV peptide epitopes to enrich CMV-specific T cells. The investigation overall reported the following: Cumulative frequency of public TCR beta family members discriminated carriers of CMV infection plus the relevant HLA type in this cohort and an independent approximately 400-donor cohort. The ex vivo response was dominated by HLA-C-restricted CMV-specific TCR beta clonotypes, and the single most frequent clonotype in two of eight donors was supplied by these HLA-C-restricted clonotypes.

The sequencing machine was an Illumina HiSeq 1500. TCRdb took the public reads, trimmed them with fastp at Q25, ran MiXCR for clone calling and kept in-frame beta chains. CDR3 protein duplicates are merged, each entry listing the most common genes and DNA. This sample is represented by about 500,000 distinct CDR3 sequences; roughly 34% of them were singletons. Roughly 16% of the sample comes from the top ten. V was cut back by 5 bases and J by 2 bases, leaving a gap of 18 bases between them. CDR3 length: 16 amino acids, cysteine to phenylalanine. The DNA shown is the 48-base CDR3, in frame from base 1. This clonotype occurred a few times. This receptor's antigen is unknown. No much larger clonotype is one base removed from it; base qualities were not supplied.

This TCR was sampled from a human donor in good health (CMV status not recorded). Some clones in this sample may be carry-over from other donors' samples. The sample consisted of cultured PBMCs, taken from culture after CMV antigen stimulation. The V and J genes are TRBV12-3 or TRBV12-4 and TRBJ2-5, with TRBD1 perhaps the D gene, on 6 matching bases. The DNA sequence is TGTGCCAGCAGTCCCCTCCTCGGACAGAAGCAAGAGACCCAGTACTTC. This yields the protein CASSPLLGQKQETQYF.